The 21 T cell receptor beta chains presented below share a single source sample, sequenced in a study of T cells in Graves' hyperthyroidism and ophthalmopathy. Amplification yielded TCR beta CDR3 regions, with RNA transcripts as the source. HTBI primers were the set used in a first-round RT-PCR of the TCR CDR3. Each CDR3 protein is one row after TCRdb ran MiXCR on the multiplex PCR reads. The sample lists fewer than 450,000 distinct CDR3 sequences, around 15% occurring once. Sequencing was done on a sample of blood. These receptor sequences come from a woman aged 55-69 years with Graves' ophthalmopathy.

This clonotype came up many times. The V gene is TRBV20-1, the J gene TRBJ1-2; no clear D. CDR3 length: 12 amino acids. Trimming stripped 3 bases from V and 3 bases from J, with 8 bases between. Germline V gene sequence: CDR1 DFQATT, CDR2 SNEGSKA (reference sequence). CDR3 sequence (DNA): TGCAGTGCTAGGGGCAACTACTATGGCTACACCTTC. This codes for CSARGNYYGYTF.

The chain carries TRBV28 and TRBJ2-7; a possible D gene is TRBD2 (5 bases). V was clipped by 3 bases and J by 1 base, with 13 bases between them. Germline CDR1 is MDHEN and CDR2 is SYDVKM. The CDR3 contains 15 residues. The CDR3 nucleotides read TGTGCCAGCAGTTTCTCGGATAGAGGGTCCTACGAGCAGTACTTC. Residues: CASSFSDRGSYEQYF.

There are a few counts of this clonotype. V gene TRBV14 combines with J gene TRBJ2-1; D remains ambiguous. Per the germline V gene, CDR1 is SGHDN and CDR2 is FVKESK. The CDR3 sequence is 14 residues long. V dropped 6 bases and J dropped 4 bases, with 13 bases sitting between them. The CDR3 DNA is TGTGCCAGCAGTCATCCAATATTATACAATGAGCAGTTCTTC. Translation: CASSHPILYNEQFF.

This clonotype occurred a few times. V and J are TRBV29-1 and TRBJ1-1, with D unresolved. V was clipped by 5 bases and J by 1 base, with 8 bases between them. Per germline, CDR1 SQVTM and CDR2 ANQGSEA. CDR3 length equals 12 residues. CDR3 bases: TGCAGCGTTTCTTACACGAACACTGAAGCTTTCTTT. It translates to CSVSYTNTEAFF.

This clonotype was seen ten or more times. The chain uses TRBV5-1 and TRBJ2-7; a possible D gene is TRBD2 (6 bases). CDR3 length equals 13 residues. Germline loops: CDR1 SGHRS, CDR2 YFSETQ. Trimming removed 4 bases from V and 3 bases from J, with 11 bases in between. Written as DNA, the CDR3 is TGCGCCAGCAGCACGGGAGCGGACTACGAGCAGTACTTC. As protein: CASSTGADYEQYF.

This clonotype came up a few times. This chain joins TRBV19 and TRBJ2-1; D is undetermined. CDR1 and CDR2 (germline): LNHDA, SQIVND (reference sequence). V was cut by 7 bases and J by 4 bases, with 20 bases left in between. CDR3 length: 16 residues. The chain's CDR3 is CASTPDAAMNYNEQFF. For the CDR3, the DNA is TGTGCCAGTACCCCTGACGCGGCGATGAATTACAATGAGCAGTTCTTC.

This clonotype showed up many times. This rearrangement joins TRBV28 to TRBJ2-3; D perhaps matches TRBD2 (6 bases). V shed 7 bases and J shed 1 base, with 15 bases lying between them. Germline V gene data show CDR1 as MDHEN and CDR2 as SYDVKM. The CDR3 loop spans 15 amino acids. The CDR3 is CASKFGGLGTDTQYF. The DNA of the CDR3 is TGTGCCAGCAAGTTTGGGGGACTGGGCACAGATACGCAGTATTTT.

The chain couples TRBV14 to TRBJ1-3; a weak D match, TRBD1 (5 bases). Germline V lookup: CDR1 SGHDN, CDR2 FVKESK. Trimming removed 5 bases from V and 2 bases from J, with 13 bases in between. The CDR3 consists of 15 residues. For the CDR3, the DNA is TGTGCCAGCAGCTCCCCCAGGGTTCCTGGAAACACCATATATTTT. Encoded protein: CASSSPRVPGNTIYF.

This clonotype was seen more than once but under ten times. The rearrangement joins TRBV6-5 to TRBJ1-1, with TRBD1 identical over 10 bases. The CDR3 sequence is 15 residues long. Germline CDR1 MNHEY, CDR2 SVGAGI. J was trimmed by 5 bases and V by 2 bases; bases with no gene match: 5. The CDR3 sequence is CASSYRQGAGTEAFF. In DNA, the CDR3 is TGTGCCAGCAGTTACCGACAGGGGGCAGGGACTGAAGCTTTCTTT.

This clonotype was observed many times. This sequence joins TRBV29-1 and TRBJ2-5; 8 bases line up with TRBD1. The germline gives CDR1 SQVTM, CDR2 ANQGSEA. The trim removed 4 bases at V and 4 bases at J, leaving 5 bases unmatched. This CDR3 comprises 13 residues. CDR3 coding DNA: TGCAGCGTTGGGGCAGGGGGCGGAGAGACCCAGTACTTC. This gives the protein CSVGAGGGETQYF.

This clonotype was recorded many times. The chain's CDR3 is CSARSGLAGLETQYF. Here the CDR3 DNA reads TGCAGTGCTAGATCCGGACTAGCGGGATTGGAGACCCAGTACTTC. The V gene is TRBV20-1, the J gene TRBJ2-5, with 12 bases identical to TRBD2. The CDR3 consists of 15 residues. Germline loops: CDR1 DFQATT, CDR2 SNEGSKA (reference sequence). With V trimmed by 2 bases and J by 5 bases, 6 bases remained unmatched.

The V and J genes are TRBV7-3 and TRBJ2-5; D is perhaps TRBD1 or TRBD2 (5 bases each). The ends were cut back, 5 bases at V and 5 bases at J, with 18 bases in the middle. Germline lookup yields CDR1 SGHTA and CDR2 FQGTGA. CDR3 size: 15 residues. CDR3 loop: CASSARTQRGETQYF. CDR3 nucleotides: TGTGCCAGCAGCGCTCGGACCCAGAGGGGTGAGACCCAGTACTTC.

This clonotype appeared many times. The CDR3 DNA reads TGTGCCAGCAGGCAGCGGTACAATGAGCAGTTCTTC. Encoded protein: CASRQRYNEQFF. This chain uses TRBV12-3 or TRBV12-4 with TRBJ2-1, with a possible D match to TRBD2 (5 bases). Trimming removed 6 bases at V and 4 bases at J, with 7 bases between. CDR3 length: 12 amino acids.

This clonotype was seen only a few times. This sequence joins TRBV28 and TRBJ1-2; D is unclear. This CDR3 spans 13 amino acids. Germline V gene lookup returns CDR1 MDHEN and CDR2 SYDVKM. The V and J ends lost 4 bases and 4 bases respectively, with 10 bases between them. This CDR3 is CASSSHESYGYTF. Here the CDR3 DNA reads TGTGCCAGCAGTTCCCACGAGTCCTATGGCTACACCTTC.

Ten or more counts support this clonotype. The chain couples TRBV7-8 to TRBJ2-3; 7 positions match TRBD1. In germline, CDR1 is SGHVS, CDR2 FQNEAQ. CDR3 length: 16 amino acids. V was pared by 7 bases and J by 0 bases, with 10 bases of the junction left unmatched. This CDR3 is CASNQNRGGSTDTQYF. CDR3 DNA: TGTGCCAGCAACCAGAACAGGGGCGGAAGCACAGATACGCAGTATTTT.

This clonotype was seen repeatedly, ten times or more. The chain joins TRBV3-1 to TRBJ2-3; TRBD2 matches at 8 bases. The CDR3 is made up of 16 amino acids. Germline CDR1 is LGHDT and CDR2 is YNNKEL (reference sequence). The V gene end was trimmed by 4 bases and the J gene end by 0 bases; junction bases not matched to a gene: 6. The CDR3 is CASSPRRGGSTDTQYF. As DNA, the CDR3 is TGTGCCAGCAGCCCCCGACGGGGGGGGAGCACAGATACGCAGTATTTT.

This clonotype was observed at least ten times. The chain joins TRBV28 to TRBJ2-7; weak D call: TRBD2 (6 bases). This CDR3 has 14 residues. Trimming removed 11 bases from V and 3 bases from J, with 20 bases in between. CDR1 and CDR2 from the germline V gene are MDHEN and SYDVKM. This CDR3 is CAASMGEVIYEQYF. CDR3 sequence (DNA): TGTGCCGCAAGTATGGGGGAGGTGATCTACGAGCAGTACTTC.

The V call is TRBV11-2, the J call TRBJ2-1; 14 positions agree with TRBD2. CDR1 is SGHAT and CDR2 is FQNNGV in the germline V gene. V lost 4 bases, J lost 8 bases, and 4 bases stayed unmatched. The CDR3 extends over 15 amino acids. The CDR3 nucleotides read TGTGCCAGCAGCTACCGGGGACTAGCGGGAGATGAGCAGTTCTTC. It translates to CASSYRGLAGDEQFF.

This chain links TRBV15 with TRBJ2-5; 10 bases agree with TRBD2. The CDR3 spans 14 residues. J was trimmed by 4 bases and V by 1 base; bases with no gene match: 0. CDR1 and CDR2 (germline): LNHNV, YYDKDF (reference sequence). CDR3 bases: TGTGCCACCAGCAGAGGACTAGCGGGAGAGACCCAGTACTTC. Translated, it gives CATSRGLAGETQYF.

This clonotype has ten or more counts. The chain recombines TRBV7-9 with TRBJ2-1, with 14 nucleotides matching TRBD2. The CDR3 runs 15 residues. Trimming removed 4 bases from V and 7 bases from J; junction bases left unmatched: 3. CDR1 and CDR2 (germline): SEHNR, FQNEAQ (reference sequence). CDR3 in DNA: TGTGCCAGCAGCTCGCGGACTAGCGGGAGGAATGAGCAGTTCTTC. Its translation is CASSSRTSGRNEQFF.

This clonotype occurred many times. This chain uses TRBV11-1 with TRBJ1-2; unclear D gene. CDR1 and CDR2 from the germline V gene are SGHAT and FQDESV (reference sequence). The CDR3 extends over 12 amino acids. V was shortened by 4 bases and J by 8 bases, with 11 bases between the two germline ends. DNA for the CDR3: TGTGCCAGCAGCTCCGAGGGCCGGGGCTACACCTTC. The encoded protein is CASSSEGRGYTF.